This entry lists 20 T cell receptor beta chains sequenced from one sample in a study of preoperative IRX-2 immunotherapy in early breast cancer. Treatment of the sample: preoperative locoregional IRX-2 cytokine immunotherapy. Profiling relied on immunoSEQ multiplex PCR, and the TCRdb table lists in-frame clones only, not all of them. This sample has 11,000 or so clones; roughly 76% occur once, and the top ten carry about 6%. The sample consisted of lymph node tissue, taken before IRX-2 immunotherapy. Receptor source: a human donor with breast cancer.

The chain uses TRBV6-8 and TRBJ2-7, with a weak D call TRBD1 (6 bases). The CDR3 totals 15 residues. V was shortened by 7 bases and J by 4 bases, with 20 bases between the two germline ends. Germline V gives CDR1 MNHGY, CDR2 SAAAGT. CDR3 in amino acids: CASTPKLWTDYEQYF. The CDR3 nucleotides read TGTGCCAGCACACCGAAATTATGGACAGATTACGAGCAGTACTTC.

This chain links TRBV19 with TRBJ1-2; D is uncertain. V was pared by 4 bases and J by 3 bases, with 9 bases between. The CDR3 loop spans 13 amino acids. Germline V gene sequence: CDR1 LNHDA, CDR2 SQIVND (reference sequence). CDR3 DNA sequence: TGTGCCAGTAGTAACAGTTACGACTATGGCTACACCTTC. Protein product: CASSNSYDYGYTF.

This sequence joins TRBV19 and TRBJ1-5; TRBD1 matches 11 bases. Germline CDR1 LNHDA, CDR2 SQIVND (reference sequence). Unmatched junction bases numbered 4, after V lost 7 bases and J lost 2 bases. This CDR3 has 15 amino acids. CDR3 coding DNA: TGTGCCAGTAAGGGGGGACAGGGGGGCAATCAGCCCCAGCATTTT. Protein: CASKGGQGGNQPQHF.

In its sample, this clone was seen a few times. The V and J genes are TRBV6-8 and TRBJ2-7; tentative D call: TRBD1 (6 bases). Germline-derived CDR1 and CDR2 are MNHGY and SAAAGT. The CDR3 covers 13 residues. V lost 6 bases and J lost 2, with 11 bases in between. This CDR3 reads CASRDRQAYEQYF. DNA for the CDR3: TGTGCCAGCAGAGACAGACAGGCCTACGAGCAGTACTTC.

The chain carries TRBV29-1 and TRBJ2-1; D call uncertain. Germline assignment: CDR1 SQVTM and CDR2 ANQGSEA. The ends were cut back, 0 bases at V and 5 bases at J, with 8 bases in the middle. This CDR3 contains 13 residues. This CDR3 reads CSVEEARHNEQFF. CDR3 bases: TGCAGCGTTGAAGAGGCTCGACACAATGAGCAGTTCTTC.

This chain links TRBV6-8 with TRBJ2-3; 7 bases line up with TRBD2. The trim removed 10 bases at V and 4 bases at J, leaving 8 bases unmatched. CDR1 and CDR2 (germline): MNHGY, SAAAGT. The length of the CDR3 is 13 residues. The CDR3 DNA sequence: TGTGCCATCATTAGTAGCGGGTCAGATACGCAGTATTTT. Protein sequence: CAIISSGSDTQYF.

J is TRBJ2-5 and V is TRBV12-5; 8 bases are shared with TRBD2. The CDR3 covers 14 residues. With 4 bases clipped from V and 5 bases from J, the junction kept 6 bases outside the gene matches. CDR1 and CDR2 (germline): LGHNT, FRNRAP. The CDR3 sequence is CASGSSGRTETQYF. CDR3 DNA sequence: TGTGCTAGTGGTTCGAGCGGGAGAACCGAGACCCAGTACTTC.

The J gene is TRBJ1-1, the V gene TRBV5-1; D is unclear. The CDR3 covers 14 residues. Germline V gene data show CDR1 as SGHRS and CDR2 as YFSETQ. Trimming cost V 4 bases and J 3 bases, with 13 bases left between them. CDR3 region: CASSKRALDTEAFF. Here the CDR3 DNA reads TGCGCCAGCAGCAAGAGAGCCCTGGACACTGAAGCTTTCTTT.

This clone is deemed large. The V call is TRBV11-3, the J call TRBJ2-2, with no clear D. V dropped 4 bases and J dropped 2 bases, with 8 bases sitting between them. Per the germline V gene, CDR1 is SGHNT and CDR2 is YENEEA. The CDR3 spans 14 residues. Here the CDR3 DNA reads TGTGCCAGCAGCTCGGTCTTTAACACCGGGGAGCTGTTTTTT. This codes for CASSSVFNTGELFF. The entire variable domain, with the rest obtained from reference TRBV11-3 and TRBJ2-2, is as follows: EAGVVQSPRYKIIEKKQPVAFWCNPISGHNTLYWYLQNLGQGPELLIRYENEEAVDDSQLPKDRFSAERLKGVDSTLKIQPAELGDSAVYLCASSSVFNTGELFFGEGSRLTVL.

This chain links TRBV11-3 with TRBJ1-1; D is unresolved. Germline V CDR1 and CDR2: SGHNT, YENEEA. V was trimmed by 3 bases and J by 0 bases, leaving 8 bases between them. The CDR3 consists of 14 residues. The CDR3 loop is CASSLQVLNTEAFF. The CDR3 coding sequence is TGTGCCAGCAGCTTGCAGGTCTTGAACACTGAAGCTTTCTTT.

The chain is built from TRBV28 and TRBJ1-2, with D unresolved. Per the germline V gene, CDR1 is MDHEN and CDR2 is SYDVKM. The V end was cut by 3 bases, the J end by 8 bases, with 10 bases between. CDR3 length: 12 amino acids. CDR3 in DNA: TGTGCCAGCAGTTTCGGGGAGCTCGGCTACACCTTC. Its translation: CASSFGELGYTF.

The chain links TRBV6-8 to TRBJ2-1, with D unresolved. The germline V and J ends were trimmed by 2 bases and 6 bases, with 8 bases remaining between them. Germline assignment: CDR1 MNHGY and CDR2 SAAAGT. The CDR3 loop spans 13 amino acids. As DNA, the CDR3 is TGTGCCAGCAGTTACCCCGGAGTCAATGAGCAGTTCTTC. Translating it yields CASSYPGVNEQFF.

This clone came up a few times. V usage is TRBV6-8 and J usage is TRBJ2-2; D may be TRBD1 (5 bases). The CDR3 totals 13 residues. Germline lookup yields CDR1 MNHGY and CDR2 SAAAGT. Trimming stripped 2 bases from V and 8 bases from J, with 9 bases between. The DNA for the CDR3 is TGTGCCAGCAGTTACAGGGGTTTTGGGGAGCTGTTTTTT. Its protein is CASSYRGFGELFF.

The V and J genes are TRBV19 and TRBJ1-5, with D unresolved. The germline V and J ends were trimmed by 5 bases and 2 bases, with 7 bases remaining between them. CDR1 is LNHDA and CDR2 is SQIVND in the germline V gene (reference sequence). CDR3 size: 13 residues. The CDR3: CASSWDRNQPQHF. CDR3 bases: TGTGCCAGTAGTTGGGATCGCAATCAGCCCCAGCATTTT.

CDR3 DNA: TGTGCCAGCAGCTTGGACCCGGGACCGAGGGAGACCCAGTACTTC. Translated, it gives CASSLDPGPRETQYF. V and J are TRBV7-4 and TRBJ2-5; D may be TRBD1 or TRBD2 (5 bases each). The V end lost 3 bases, the J end lost 5 bases, and 16 bases lay between the germline ends. Germline CDR1 reads SGHVT; CDR2 reads SQSDAQ. This CDR3 contains 15 residues. Variable domain in full (rest from reference TRBV7-4 and TRBJ2-5): GAGVSQSPRYKVAKRGRDVALRCDSISGHVTLYWYRQTLGQGSEVLTYSQSDAQRDKSGRPSGRFSAERPERSVSTLKIQRTEQGDSAVYLCASSLDPGPRETQYFGPGTRLLVL.

The chain has TRBV4-3 and TRBJ2-7; D is unresolved. The CDR3 extends over 13 amino acids. The germline V gene encodes CDR1 LGHNA and CDR2 YSLEER. The V end lost 8 bases, the J end lost 5 bases, and 16 bases lay between the germline ends. The CDR3 sequence: CASASGIINEQYF. CDR3 sequence (DNA): TGCGCCAGCGCGTCAGGTATCATCAACGAGCAGTACTTC.

The chain joins TRBV12-5 to TRBJ1-2, with a weak D call TRBD1 (5 bases). CDR1 is LGHNT and CDR2 is FRNRAP in the germline V gene. This CDR3 contains 14 residues. V lost 1 base, J lost 3 bases, and 9 bases lay in between. The DNA of the CDR3 is TGTGCTAGTGGTTTGGGGGGCAGCGACTATGGCTACACCTTC. This sequence encodes CASGLGGSDYGYTF.

This clone was counted a few times. Relative to the germline gene, one junction end is altered; a read error may explain this. The rearrangement links TRBV11-3 to TRBJ2-5; D might be TRBD1 or TRBD2, each matching 5 bases. Germline CDR1 reads SGHNT; CDR2 reads YENEEA. The CDR3 is made up of 14 amino acids. CDR3: CASSGSGARETQYF. In DNA, the CDR3 is TGTGCTAGCAGCGGTAGTGGGGCAAGGGAGACCCAGTACTTC. The full variable domain, its missing parts supplied by reference TRBV11-3 and TRBJ2-5, is EAGVVQSPRYKIIEKKQPVAFWCNPISGHNTLYWYLQNLGQGPELLIRYENEEAVDDSQLPKDRFSAERLKGVDSTLKIQPAELGDSAVYLCASSGSGARETQYFGPGTRLLVL.

This sequence joins TRBV11-3 and TRBJ2-1, with TRBD2 identical over 11 bases. The CDR3 sequence is 19 residues long. The germline V gene has CDR1 SGHNT and CDR2 YENEEA. V trimming: 5 bases; J trimming: 0 bases; junction bases outside the gene matches: 12. CDR3 amino acids: CASSPTGLAGGSSYNEQFF. CDR3 DNA: TGTGCCAGCAGCCCAACGGGGCTAGCGGGAGGTAGCTCCTACAATGAGCAGTTCTTC.

The chain combines TRBV5-1 with TRBJ1-1, with D possibly TRBD1 on 5 matching bases. The CDR3 is 14 amino acids. V lost 3 bases and J 1 base, leaving 10 bases between the germline ends. The germline gives CDR1 SGHRS, CDR2 YFSETQ. The DNA for the CDR3 is TGCGCCAGCAGCTCTTCTGGGGGGAACACTGAAGCTTTCTTT. As protein: CASSSSGGNTEAFF.